This passage covers 26 T cell receptor beta chains from one sample sequenced in a study of cytomegalovirus exposure and HLA in healthy donors. It was with 60 Vbeta and 13 Jbeta primers that the PCR ran. Sequencing was performed with immunoSEQ multiplex PCR; in TCRdb, only in-frame clones are kept and a portion is missing. In the table there are some 170,000 clones, roughly two thirds of which are singletons. What was sequenced was PBMCs. All receptors come from a woman in her thirties in good health and CMV-seronegative.

The chain links TRBV29-1 to TRBJ2-1; 9 nucleotides agree with TRBD1. There are 13 residues in the CDR3. Germline loops: CDR1 SQVTM, CDR2 ANQGSEA. V was clipped by 3 bases and J by 5 bases; unmatched bases: 2. Here the CDR3 reads CSVDRDRDNEQFF. CDR3 sequence (DNA): TGCAGCGTTGATAGGGACAGGGACAATGAGCAGTTCTTC.

This clone is a singleton in its sample. This chain connects TRBV7-3 to TRBJ2-1, with TRBD1 identical over 7 bases. The CDR3 length is 16 residues. V was pared by 0 bases and J by 4 bases, with 6 bases of the junction left unmatched. The V gene's germline CDR1 is SGHTA and CDR2 FQGTGA. The CDR3 region has the DNA TGTGCCAGCAGCTTAACACCGGGACAGACATACAATGAGCAGTTCTTC. Protein sequence: CASSLTPGQTYNEQFF.

J is TRBJ2-7 and V is TRBV14; 13 bases are a match to TRBD2. The CDR3 is 15 amino acids. CDR1 is SGHDN and CDR2 is FVKESK in the germline V gene. V lost 4 bases, J lost 3 bases, and 3 bases stayed unmatched. The CDR3 nucleotides read TGTGCCAGCAGCCCCGGACTAGCGGGGGTCTACGAGCAGTACTTC. It translates to CASSPGLAGVYEQYF.

The chain recombines TRBV29-1 with TRBJ2-5, with D possibly TRBD2 on 5 matching bases. With 2 bases removed from V and 5 bases from J, the gap between germline ends came to 15 bases. The CDR3 loop spans 14 amino acids. The germline gives CDR1 SQVTM, CDR2 ANQGSEA. The CDR3 loop is CSVEYPAAAETQYF. The CDR3, as DNA: TGCAGCGTTGAATACCCCGCAGCGGCTGAGACCCAGTACTTC.

This clone appeared a few times. The chain carries TRBV5-1 and TRBJ2-7; 8 nucleotides align to TRBD1. CDR3 length: 15 residues. Germline values: CDR1 SGHRS, CDR2 YFSETQ. V trimming: 3 bases; J trimming: 2 bases; junction bases outside the gene matches: 7. The CDR3 is CASSSRTGITYEQYF. The CDR3 nucleotides are TGCGCCAGCAGCTCTAGGACAGGGATAACCTACGAGCAGTACTTC.

The rearrangement links TRBV2 to TRBJ1-5, with 8 bases identical to TRBD1. Trimming removed 2 bases from V and 4 bases from J; junction bases left unmatched: 4. The CDR3 has 15 amino acids. CDR1 is SNHLY and CDR2 is FYNNEI in the germline V gene. Here the CDR3 DNA reads TGTGCCAGCAGTGAAAGGGGACAGGTTAATCAGCCCCAGCATTTT. Its translation is CASSERGQVNQPQHF.

This chain connects TRBV28 to TRBJ2-1, with TRBD2 matching over 15 bases. Germline loops: CDR1 MDHEN, CDR2 SYDVKM. CDR3 length: 15 amino acids. Germline trimming cut 3 bases from V and 8 bases from J; bases unmatched to any gene: 2. CDR3 coding DNA: TGTGCCAGCAGTTTTGGACTAGCGGGAGGGGATGAGCAGTTCTTC. It yields the protein CASSFGLAGGDEQFF.

V is TRBV29-1 and J is TRBJ2-7; 7 positions match TRBD2. CDR3 size: 14 residues. V dropped 2 bases and J dropped 5; count of bases not matched to a gene: 9. Germline V lookup: CDR1 SQVTM, CDR2 ANQGSEA. CDR3 bases: TGCAGCGTTGAACTAGCGGTCCCAAACGACGAGCAGTACTTC. Amino acid sequence: CSVELAVPNDEQYF.

The chain couples TRBV7-9 to TRBJ2-7; 7 positions match TRBD2. Germline lookup yields CDR1 SEHNR and CDR2 FQNEAQ (reference sequence). V lost 1 base to trimming and J lost 2 bases; unmatched junction nucleotides: 2. CDR3 length: 14 residues. CDR3 region: CASSLEAGPYEQYF. The CDR3 DNA reads as TGTGCCAGCAGCTTAGAAGCGGGACCCTACGAGCAGTACTTC.

The chain employs TRBV19 and TRBJ1-1; 7 bases match TRBD1. CDR1 is LNHDA, CDR2 SQIVND, per germline (reference sequence). V lost 4 bases and J lost 0; bases outside the gene matches: 11. This CDR3 spans 17 amino acids. Here the CDR3 DNA reads TGTGCCAGTAGTAGGAGGGCCGACGGGACAGTGAACACTGAAGCTTTCTTT. It translates to CASSRRADGTVNTEAFF.

The rearrangement uses TRBV6-1 and TRBJ1-6; maybe TRBD1 (5 bases). The CDR3 spans 13 residues. V dropped 5 bases and J dropped 6 bases, with 8 bases sitting between them. The germline V gene encodes CDR1 MNHNS and CDR2 SASEGT. This CDR3 reads CASSWDFNSPLHF. In nucleotides, the CDR3 is TGTGCCAGCAGTTGGGACTTTAATTCACCCCTCCACTTT.

The chain carries TRBV28 and TRBJ1-1; 7 bases are shared with TRBD1. This CDR3 comprises 17 residues. V lost 2 bases to trimming and J lost 2 bases; unmatched junction nucleotides: 11. The germline gives CDR1 MDHEN, CDR2 SYDVKM. The CDR3: CASSLRAGGSLNTEAFF. In DNA form, the CDR3 reads TGTGCCAGCAGTTTACGGGCAGGGGGTTCCTTAAACACTGAAGCTTTCTTT.

As for this clone: The sample carries other DNA sequences with the same CDR3. This chain connects TRBV15 to TRBJ1-1, with D hard to call. The CDR3 is 13 residues long. The V and J ends lost 1 base and 3 bases respectively, with 6 bases between them. The germline gives CDR1 LNHNV, CDR2 YYDKDF (reference sequence). DNA of the CDR3: TGTGCCACCAGCAGAGGCGGGGACACTGAAGCTTTCTTT. The encoded protein is CATSRGGDTEAFF.

The chain combines TRBV18 with TRBJ2-7, with TRBD2 identical over 10 bases. The trim removed 3 bases at V and 3 bases at J, leaving 2 bases unmatched. Germline loops: CDR1 KGHSH, CDR2 LQKENI. The CDR3 loop spans 14 amino acids. CDR3 amino acids: CASSPSGGGYEQYF. The CDR3 nucleotides are TGTGCCAGCTCACCCAGCGGGGGGGGCTACGAGCAGTACTTC.

The chain recombines TRBV5-1 with TRBJ1-3, with 7 bases aligning to TRBD1. Germline V gene sequence: CDR1 SGHRS, CDR2 YFSETQ. The CDR3 contains 16 residues. V dropped 7 bases and J dropped 3; count of bases not matched to a gene: 13. The chain's CDR3 is CASADGGGDIGNTIYF. For the CDR3, the DNA is TGCGCCAGCGCCGATGGAGGGGGCGACATTGGAAACACCATATATTTT.

The V gene is TRBV14, the J gene TRBJ1-4; the D is unclear. V lost 4 bases and J 8 bases, leaving 11 bases between the germline ends. This CDR3 contains 13 residues. CDR1 SGHDN and CDR2 FVKESK come from the germline V gene. The CDR3 reads CASSPPGREKLFF. CDR3 bases: TGTGCCAGCAGCCCGCCTGGTCGGGAAAAACTGTTTTTT.

There are a few counts of this clone. V and J are TRBV7-3 and TRBJ1-1; 7 positions match TRBD1. Germline V CDR1 and CDR2: SGHTA, FQGTGA. V trimming: 6 bases; J trimming: 3 bases; junction bases outside the gene matches: 7. The CDR3 is 14 residues long. CDR3 region: CASRNQGDDTEAFF. The CDR3 coding sequence is TGTGCCAGCAGAAATCAGGGGGATGACACTGAAGCTTTCTTT.

This clone was observed many times. The chain employs TRBV29-1 and TRBJ2-6, with D possibly TRBD1 on 6 matching bases. The CDR3 consists of 13 residues. The ends were cut back, 4 bases at V and 2 bases at J, with 6 bases in the middle. Per germline, CDR1 SQVTM and CDR2 ANQGSEA. The CDR3 nucleotides are TGCAGCGTTGCAGGGGCTGGGGCCAACGTCCTGACTTTC. It translates to CSVAGAGANVLTF. Filled out from reference TRBV29-1 and TRBJ2-6, the complete variable domain reads SAVISQKPSRDICQRGTSLTIQCQVDSQVTMMFWYRQQPGQSLTLIATANQGSEATYESGFVIDKFPISRPNLTFSTLTVSNMSPEDSSIYLCSVAGAGANVLTFGAGSRLTVL.

This chain links TRBV6-1 with TRBJ2-7, with D unresolved. The CDR3 is made up of 15 amino acids. The V end was cut by 0 bases, the J end by 2 bases, with 11 bases between. Germline V gives CDR1 MNHNS, CDR2 SASEGT. The CDR3 DNA follows: TGTGCCAGCAGTGAAGCGCTGTTGGCGGCCTACGAGCAGTACTTC. This translates into CASSEALLAAYEQYF.

V is TRBV4-1 and J is TRBJ1-5; a possible D gene is TRBD1 (6 bases). The germline gives CDR1 MGHRA, CDR2 YSYEKL. CDR3 size: 15 residues. The V and J ends lost 2 bases and 7 bases respectively, with 15 bases between them. CDR3 loop: CASSQLTGLVQPQHF. The CDR3 DNA is TGCGCCAGCAGCCAATTAACAGGGCTGGTGCAGCCCCAGCATTTT.

The chain is built from TRBV6-6 and TRBJ2-5; 10 positions agree with TRBD2. Looked up from germline, CDR1 is MNHNY and CDR2 is SVGAGI (reference sequence). The ends lost 2 bases at V and 6 bases at J; junction bases unmatched: 6. The CDR3 length is 15 residues. The chain's CDR3 is CASSYEAGGPQTQYF. CDR3 nucleotides: TGTGCCAGCAGTTACGAAGCGGGGGGGCCGCAGACCCAGTACTTC.

V usage is TRBV5-4 and J usage is TRBJ2-5; 14 nucleotides match TRBD2. The CDR3 is 17 amino acids. V gave up 4 bases and J gave up 1 base; unmatched junction bases: 6. The germline V gene has CDR1 SGHNT and CDR2 YYREEE (reference sequence). CDR3 in amino acids: CASSPGTSGGVQETQYF. In nucleotides, the CDR3 is TGTGCCAGCAGCCCCGGGACTAGCGGGGGAGTCCAAGAGACCCAGTACTTC.

This clone was detected a few times. V usage is TRBV7-6 and J usage is TRBJ1-1, with 10 bases lining up with TRBD1. The CDR3 is 16 amino acids. With V trimmed by 1 base and J by 4 bases, 6 bases remained unmatched. Germline values: CDR1 SGHVS, CDR2 FNYEAQ. The CDR3 sequence: CASSLGQGARGTEAFF. CDR3 bases: TGTGCCAGCAGCTTAGGACAGGGGGCACGAGGCACTGAAGCTTTCTTT.

The chain links TRBV25-1 to TRBJ1-6; D not certain. Germline CDR1 and CDR2: MGHDK and SYGVNS. Trimming pared 2 bases from V and 7 bases from J, leaving 12 bases between. CDR3 size: 15 residues. DNA for the CDR3: TGTGCCAGCAGTGAACGATACGGGGAAAATTCACCCCTCCACTTT. Its translation: CASSERYGENSPLHF.

This clone was seen more than once but under ten times. V is TRBV29-1 and J is TRBJ2-1; TRBD2 aligns across 8 bases. Germline CDR1 reads SQVTM; CDR2 reads ANQGSEA. Trimming cost V 5 bases and J 5 bases; bases outside gene matches: 5. The CDR3 runs 13 residues. CDR3 DNA: TGCAGCGTTATACTAGCGGAGGACAATGAGCAGTTCTTC. As protein: CSVILAEDNEQFF.

This clone appeared a few times. The chain recombines TRBV11-1 with TRBJ1-1, with D maybe TRBD1 (6 bases). Per germline, CDR1 SGHAT and CDR2 FQDESV (reference sequence). V was trimmed by 5 bases and J by 4 bases, leaving 14 bases between them. The CDR3 length is 14 residues. The CDR3 region has the DNA TGTGCCAGCAGCAAAACAGGGACCTCCACTGAAGCTTTCTTT. This gives the protein CASSKTGTSTEAFF.